This TCR beta chain was captured by sequencing in a study of human T cells and chemical hapten exposure. Overall study results and limits: Correlating positively with patch test score were the PT1 expanded TCR counts. Donor immune responses may differ from healthy people's, since all donors had alopecia. Counts of TCRs above 1 in 1000 frequency stayed unchanged with DPC sensitization.

The time point is: patch test 2, 6 weeks after DPC sensitization. The treatment denotes: therapeutic diphenylcyclopropenone sensitization with weekly scalp DPC. Total RNA was extracted from unfractionated whole blood. V was clipped by 4 bases and J by 9 bases, with 14 bases between them. This CDR3 has 14 residues. From germline, CDR1 is SGHNT and CDR2 YYREEE (reference sequence). TCRdb processed the RACE reads anew with MiXCR; each CDR3 protein has one entry. The profile shows roughly 380,000 distinct CDR3 sequences, about 6% of them singletons. Details on this clonotype: Its antigen is unknown.

The rearrangement joins TRBV5-4 to TRBJ1-6; tentatively, D is TRBD1 (5 bases). This TCR was sampled from a woman between 18 and 29 years old with alopecia areata. Some clones in this sample may be carry-over from other donors' samples. The starting material was whole blood, obtained in connection with sensitization to the hapten diphenylcyclopropenone (DPC). CDR3 in amino acids: CASSAQDVSSPLHF. CDR3 nucleotides: TGTGCCAGCAGCGCACAGGATGTAAGTTCACCCCTCCACTTT.